One sample yielded the 7 T cell receptor beta chains listed below, sequenced in a study of OX40 agonist ivuxolimab in advanced cancers. Sequencing used immunoSEQ multiplex PCR; TCRdb keeps in-frame clones, though not all of them. The sample lists tens of thousands of clones; roughly 90% were seen once. Sequencing was performed on CD4+ or CD8+ T cells sorted from blood, taken in a trial of the OX40 agonist ivuxolimab. The receptors originated from an adult with an advanced solid tumor such as melanoma, head and neck, liver or kidney cancer.

The V gene is TRBV5-1, the J gene TRBJ1-2, with D hard to call. Germline V CDR1 and CDR2: SGHRS, YFSETQ. With 2 bases removed from V and 0 bases from J, the gap between germline ends came to 5 bases. CDR3 length: 13 amino acids. CDR3 in DNA: TGCGCCAGCAGCTTCGGATCTAACTATGGCTACACCTTC. This codes for CASSFGSNYGYTF.

The chain uses TRBV28 and TRBJ1-3; tentative D call: TRBD1 (6 bases). This CDR3 has 14 amino acids. Germline CDR1 MDHEN, CDR2 SYDVKM. The V gene lost 6 bases and the J gene lost 7 bases, with 16 bases spanning the gap. This CDR3 is CASSSDSPVNTIYF. CDR3 DNA: TGTGCCAGCAGCTCGGACAGTCCCGTGAACACCATATATTTT.

The chain recombines TRBV4-2 with TRBJ2-1, with D maybe TRBD2 (6 bases). The length of the CDR3 is 14 residues. V was cut by 4 bases and J by 8 bases, with 15 bases left in between. CDR1 and CDR2 (germline): LGHNA, YNFKEQ. CDR3 coding DNA: TGTGCCAGCAGCCCTACGGCGGGGTGGGATGAGCAGTTCTTC. Translation gives CASSPTAGWDEQFF.

This chain uses TRBV28 with TRBJ2-7, with a tentative D call TRBD1 (5 bases). V was trimmed by 5 bases and J by 2 bases, leaving 13 bases between them. This CDR3 contains 14 residues. Germline CDR1 and CDR2: MDHEN and SYDVKM. CDR3 sequence reads: CASSTTVTTYEQYF. The CDR3 DNA reads TGTGCCAGCAGTACGACAGTTACTACCTACGAGCAGTACTTC.

The V call is TRBV10-3, the J call TRBJ2-4, with D perhaps matching TRBD2 (6 bases). The germline CDR1 and CDR2 sequences are ENHRY and SYGVKD. Trimming took 0 bases from V and 0 from J, leaving 12 bases between them. The CDR3 length is 17 residues. CDR3: CAISESRGGLAKNIQYF. DNA for the CDR3: TGTGCCATCAGTGAGTCGAGGGGAGGCCTAGCCAAAAACATTCAGTACTTC.

This sequence joins TRBV7-2 and TRBJ2-5; TRBD2 aligns across 8 bases. The V gene end was trimmed by 2 bases and the J gene end by 7 bases; junction bases not matched to a gene: 3. This CDR3 has 13 amino acids. Germline V lookup: CDR1 SGHTA, CDR2 FQGNSA. CDR3 bases: TGTGCCAGCAGCTTAAGCGGGGGCGGGACCCAGTACTTC. Its translation: CASSLSGGGTQYF.

The V and J genes are TRBV2 and TRBJ2-5; a possible D gene is TRBD2 (6 bases). The germline V and J ends were trimmed by 4 bases and 4 bases, with 19 bases remaining between them. The CDR3 runs 16 residues. Germline loops: CDR1 SNHLY, CDR2 FYNNEI. In nucleotides, the CDR3 is TGTGCCAGCAGTGGGGGGACTTCAGGACGGTTAGAGACCCAGTACTTC. This sequence encodes CASSGGTSGRLETQYF.